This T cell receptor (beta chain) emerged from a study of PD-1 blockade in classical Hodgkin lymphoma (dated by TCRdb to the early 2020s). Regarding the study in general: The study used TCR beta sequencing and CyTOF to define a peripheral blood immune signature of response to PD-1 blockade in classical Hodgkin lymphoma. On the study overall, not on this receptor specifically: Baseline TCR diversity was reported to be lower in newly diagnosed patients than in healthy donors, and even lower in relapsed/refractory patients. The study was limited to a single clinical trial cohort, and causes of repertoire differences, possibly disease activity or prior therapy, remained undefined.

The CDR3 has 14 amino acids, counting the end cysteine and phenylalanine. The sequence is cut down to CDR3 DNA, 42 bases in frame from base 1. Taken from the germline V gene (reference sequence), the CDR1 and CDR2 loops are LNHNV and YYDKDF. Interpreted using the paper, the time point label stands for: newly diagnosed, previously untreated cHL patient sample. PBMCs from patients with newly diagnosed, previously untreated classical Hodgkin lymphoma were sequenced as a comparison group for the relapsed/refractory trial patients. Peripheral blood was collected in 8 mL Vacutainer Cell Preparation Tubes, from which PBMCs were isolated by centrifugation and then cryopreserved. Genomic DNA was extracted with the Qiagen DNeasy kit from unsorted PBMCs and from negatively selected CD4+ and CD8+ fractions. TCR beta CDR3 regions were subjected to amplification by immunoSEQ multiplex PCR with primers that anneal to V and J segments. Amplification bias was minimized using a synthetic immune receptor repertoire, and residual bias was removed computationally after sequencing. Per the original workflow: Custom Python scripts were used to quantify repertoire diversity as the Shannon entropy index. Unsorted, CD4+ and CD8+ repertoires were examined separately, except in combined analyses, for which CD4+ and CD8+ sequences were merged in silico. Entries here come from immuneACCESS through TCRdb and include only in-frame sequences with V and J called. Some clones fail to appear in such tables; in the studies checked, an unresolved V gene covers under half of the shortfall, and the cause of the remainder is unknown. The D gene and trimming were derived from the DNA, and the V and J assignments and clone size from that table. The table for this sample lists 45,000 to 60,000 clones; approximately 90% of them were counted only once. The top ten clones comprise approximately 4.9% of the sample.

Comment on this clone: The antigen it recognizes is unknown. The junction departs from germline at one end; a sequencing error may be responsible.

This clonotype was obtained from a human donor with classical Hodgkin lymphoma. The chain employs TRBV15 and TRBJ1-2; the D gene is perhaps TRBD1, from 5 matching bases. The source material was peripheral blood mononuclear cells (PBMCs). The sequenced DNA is TGTGCCACCAGCGGAGAACAGGCAAACTATGGCTACACCTTC. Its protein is CATSGEQANYGYTF.